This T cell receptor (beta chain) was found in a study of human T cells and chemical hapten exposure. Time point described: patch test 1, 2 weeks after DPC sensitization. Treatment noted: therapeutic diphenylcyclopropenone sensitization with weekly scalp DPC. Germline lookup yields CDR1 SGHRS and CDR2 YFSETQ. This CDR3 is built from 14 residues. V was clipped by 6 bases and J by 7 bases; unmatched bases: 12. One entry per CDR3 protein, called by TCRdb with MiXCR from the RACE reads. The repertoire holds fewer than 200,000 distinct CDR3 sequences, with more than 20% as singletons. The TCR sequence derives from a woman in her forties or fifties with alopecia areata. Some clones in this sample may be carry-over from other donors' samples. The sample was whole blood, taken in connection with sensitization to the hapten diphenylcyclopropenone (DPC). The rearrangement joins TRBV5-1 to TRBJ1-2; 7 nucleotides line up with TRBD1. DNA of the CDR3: TGCGCCAGCACCCAAGACAGGGTCTTTTCTGGCTACACCTTC. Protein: CASTQDRVFSGYTF.